This T cell receptor beta chain came from a study of blood T cell repertoires in COVID-19. At the level of the study: Samples came from the United States, Italy and Spain, spanning acute and convalescent COVID-19.

This clone was observed a few times. Some clones are missing from TCRdb's copy, which holds only in-frame ones; the method was immunoSEQ multiplex PCR. The profile shows around 400,000 clones, over 80% of them singletons. Those enrolled, adults aged about 18 to 89 years, came from some 23 US areas. Cohorts were based on clinical histories the participants reported. The V and J ends lost 5 bases and 7 bases respectively, with 11 bases between them. Per the germline V gene, CDR1 is MNHEY and CDR2 is SVGAGI. The CDR3 contains 12 residues. V and J are TRBV6-5 and TRBJ1-1; perhaps TRBD1 as D (6 bases). Input material: PBMCs or T cells enriched from blood (not recorded which). The sequence was obtained from a woman between 50 and 59 years old who had recovered from COVID-19. CDR3 loop: CASSRTGSEAFF. The CDR3 DNA reads as TGTGCCAGCAGTCGAACAGGGAGTGAAGCTTTCTTT.